These 18 T cell receptor beta chains originate from one sample sequenced in a study of blood T cell repertoires in COVID-19. Profiled with immunoSEQ multiplex PCR; TCRdb holds only in-frame clones, not every one. The data show some 220,000 clones, 75% to 85% seen once. The specimen was peripheral blood. These receptor sequences come from a man in his forties or fifties with active or convalescent COVID-19.

The V gene is TRBV9, the J gene TRBJ2-5; the match to TRBD1 covers 8 bases. The CDR3 runs 15 residues. Germline V CDR1 and CDR2: SGDLS, YYNGEE. Trimming at V came to 0 bases and at J to 4 bases, leaving 5 bases not matched to a gene. CDR3: CASSVGQGAGETQYF. The CDR3, as DNA: TGTGCCAGCAGCGTAGGTCAGGGGGCAGGAGAGACCCAGTACTTC.

This clone was seen a single time. The CDR3 nucleotides are TGCGCCAGCAGCCGCCGAGAGAAGCGGGATGGGGGGGCCTATGGCTACACCTTC. It translates to CASSRREKRDGGAYGYTF. The J gene is TRBJ1-2, the V gene TRBV4-3; TRBD1 is a possible D gene (6 bases). The V and J ends lost 4 bases and 4 bases respectively, with 25 bases between them. This CDR3 has 18 residues. CDR1 is LGHNA, CDR2 YSLEER, per germline.

The V and J genes are TRBV3-1 (or the pseudogene TRBV3-2) and TRBJ2-7, with 8 bases fitting TRBD2. CDR1 is LGHDT and CDR2 is YNNKEL in the germline V gene (reference sequence). The CDR3 consists of 13 residues. J lost 3 bases, V lost 6 bases, and 4 bases had no gene match. Here the CDR3 reads CASRLSGGYEQYF. The DNA for the CDR3 is TGTGCCAGCAGACTAAGCGGGGGCTACGAGCAGTACTTC.

The rearrangement uses TRBV5-5 and TRBJ2-2, with D possibly matching TRBD1 (5 bases). Germline V CDR1 and CDR2: SGHKS, YYEKEE (reference sequence). Trimming cost V 2 bases and J 4 bases, with 21 bases left between them. The CDR3 extends over 18 amino acids. CDR3 nucleotide sequence: TGTGCCAGCAGCTTATTACCCATGGCAGGGTCGATCACCGGGGAGCTGTTTTTT. This gives the protein CASSLLPMAGSITGELFF.

The chain recombines TRBV28 with TRBJ1-1; D gene uncertain. The V gene lost 4 bases and the J gene lost 1 base, with 10 bases spanning the gap. The germline gives CDR1 MDHEN, CDR2 SYDVKM. The CDR3 is 14 residues long. This CDR3 is CASSWATSNTEAFF. DNA of the CDR3: TGTGCCAGCAGTTGGGCGACCTCGAACACTGAAGCTTTCTTT. Variable domain in full (rest from reference TRBV28 and TRBJ1-1): DVKVTQSSRYLVKRTGEKVFLECVQDMDHENMFWYRQDPGLGLRLIYFSYDVKMKEKGDIPEGYSVSREKKERFSLILESASTNQTSMYLCASSWATSNTEAFFGQGTRLTVV.

This clone was seen a handful of times. This chain joins TRBV2 and TRBJ1-4; 7 bases agree with TRBD1. Germline V gives CDR1 SNHLY, CDR2 FYNNEI. Trimming cost V 5 bases and J 4 bases; bases outside gene matches: 4. The CDR3 loop spans 14 amino acids. CDR3 coding DNA: TGTGCCAGCAGTCCCGGGACAGTTAATGAAAAACTGTTTTTT. Its protein is CASSPGTVNEKLFF.

The V and J genes are TRBV5-1 and TRBJ1-6, with 10 nucleotides matching TRBD1. The CDR3 loop spans 16 amino acids. Germline CDR1 reads SGHRS; CDR2 reads YFSETQ. V gave up 0 bases and J gave up 10 bases; unmatched junction bases: 7. The DNA for the CDR3 is TGCGCCAGCAGCTTGGTGGGACAGGGGCTCGGGTCACCCCTCCACTTT. This gives the protein CASSLVGQGLGSPLHF.

The chain links TRBV4-1 to TRBJ2-1; TRBD2 matches 8 bases. Germline V gene data show CDR1 as MGHRA and CDR2 as YSYEKL. This CDR3 is 16 amino acids long. With V trimmed by 0 bases and J by 5 bases, 6 bases remained unmatched. CDR3 DNA sequence: TGCGCCAGCAGCCAAGATCCATTTAGCGGGAACAATGAGCAGTTCTTC. It codes for CASSQDPFSGNNEQFF.

The chain employs TRBV12-3 or TRBV12-4 and TRBJ2-7; maybe TRBD1 (5 bases). CDR3 length: 13 residues. For the CDR3, the DNA is TGTGCTTTCTCGACAGACAGTCGGCACGAGCAGTACGTC. Its protein product is CAFSTDSRHEQYV.

This clone was detected a few times. The rearrangement joins TRBV29-1 to TRBJ1-2, with 9 bases that match TRBD1. The CDR3 runs 19 residues. Unmatched junction bases numbered 22, after V lost 2 bases and J lost 6 bases. Germline loops: CDR1 SQVTM, CDR2 ANQGSEA. The CDR3, as DNA: TGCAGCGTTGAAACCCGGGGTGGGACAGGGAGTCCTACTTGGGATGGCTACACCTTC. This sequence encodes CSVETRGGTGSPTWDGYTF.

The chain combines TRBV7-2 with TRBJ2-5; 13 nucleotides match TRBD2. The CDR3 runs 14 residues. Germline CDR1 SGHTA, CDR2 FQGNSA. The trim removed 9 bases at V and 3 bases at J, leaving 4 bases unmatched. Here the CDR3 reads CASGLAGAEETQYF. In nucleotides, the CDR3 is TGTGCCAGTGGACTAGCGGGGGCCGAAGAGACCCAGTACTTC.

The chain carries TRBV5-4 and TRBJ1-2; 11 bases are shared with TRBD1. The CDR3 is made up of 14 amino acids. The V and J ends lost 4 bases and 4 bases, in that order; junction bases with no gene match: 3. CDR1 and CDR2 from the germline V gene are SGHNT and YYREEE (reference sequence). The CDR3 region is CASSRTGGFYGYTF. In nucleotides, the CDR3 is TGTGCCAGCAGCCGGACAGGGGGCTTCTATGGCTACACCTTC.

The rearrangement links TRBV15 to TRBJ2-4, with 7 bases matching TRBD2. This CDR3 comprises 14 residues. V dropped 1 base and J dropped 8; count of bases not matched to a gene: 5. Germline lookup yields CDR1 LNHNV and CDR2 YYDKDF (reference sequence). The CDR3 DNA sequence: TGTGCCACCAGCAGAGCGGGGAGGGAGGACATTCAGTACTTC. Translation: CATSRAGREDIQYF.

The V gene is TRBV11-2, the J gene TRBJ2-7, with D possibly being TRBD2 (5 bases). Per the germline V gene, CDR1 is SGHAT and CDR2 is FQNNGV. Trimming pared 5 bases from V and 0 bases from J, leaving 8 bases between. The CDR3 runs 13 residues. CDR3 in DNA: TGTGCCAGCAGCGTCGACTACTCCTACGAGCAGTACTTC. Translated: CASSVDYSYEQYF. Using reference TRBV11-2 and TRBJ2-7 for the parts outside the CDR3, the full variable domain is EAGVAQSPRYKIIEKRQSVAFWCNPISGHATLYWYQQILGQGPKLLIQFQNNGVVDDSQLPKDRFSAERLKGVDSTLKIQPAKLEDSAVYLCASSVDYSYEQYFGPGTRLTVT.

The V call is TRBV5-1, the J call TRBJ1-1, with TRBD1 matching over 8 bases. The CDR3 contains 13 residues. The germline V gene has CDR1 SGHRS and CDR2 YFSETQ. V shed 4 bases and J 4 bases; nucleotides not matched to a gene: 3. CDR3 region: CASSRGQGTEAFF. In nucleotides, the CDR3 is TGCGCCAGCAGCCGTGGACAGGGCACTGAAGCTTTCTTT.

This rearrangement joins TRBV4-3 to TRBJ2-6; no clear D. The V end was cut by 0 bases, the J end by 0 bases, with 6 bases between. CDR3 size: 16 residues. Germline V gene data show CDR1 as LGHNA and CDR2 as YSLEER. The CDR3 is CASSQDPNSGANVLTF. Written as DNA, the CDR3 is TGCGCCAGCAGCCAAGACCCCAACTCTGGGGCCAACGTCCTGACTTTC.

The chain links TRBV7-3 to TRBJ1-5; D is uncertain. Deletions cut 5 bases from V and 5 bases from J, with 10 bases between. Germline CDR1 and CDR2: SGHTA and FQGTGA. This CDR3 spans 13 amino acids. Here the CDR3 DNA reads TGTGCCAGCAGCCCCTCTCGGGATCAGCCCCAGCATTTT. This gives the protein CASSPSRDQPQHF.

V gene TRBV7-3 combines with J gene TRBJ2-3; TRBD2 is a possible D gene (6 bases). Trimming pared 0 bases from V and 6 bases from J, leaving 10 bases between. There are 14 residues in the CDR3. Germline-derived CDR1 and CDR2 are SGHTA and FQGTGA. The CDR3 DNA sequence: TGTGCCAGCAGCTTAACCGGAGGGGAGGATACGCAGTATTTT. Its protein is CASSLTGGEDTQYF.